Presented here are 5 T cell receptor beta chains from one specimen sequenced in a study of blood T cells in healthy people across ages. Sample-barcoded 5' priming and a J-beta primer mix drove a second PCR of about 6 to 12 cycles. TCRdb reanalysed the 5' RACE reads using MiXCR and keeps one entry per CDR3 protein. The sample consists of roughly 1.7 million distinct CDR3 sequences, roughly 32% of them appearing once. The sample was blood. The receptor source for this set is a woman aged 30 to 39 in good health.

This clonotype was observed a handful of times. The chain employs TRBV6-6 and TRBJ1-1; D gene unclear. This CDR3 is built from 13 residues. V shed 6 bases and J shed 1 base, with 9 bases lying between them. The germline V gene encodes CDR1 MNHNY and CDR2 SVGAGI (reference sequence). CDR3 sequence: CASRGRGNTEAFF. The CDR3 bases are TGTGCCAGCAGGGGTCGGGGGAACACTGAAGCTTTCTTT.

This clonotype has more than one count but fewer than ten. The chain links TRBV20-1 to TRBJ2-7, with TRBD1 matching 10 bases. The CDR3 is 13 residues long. The germline gives CDR1 DFQATT, CDR2 SNEGSKA (reference sequence). Trimming took 5 bases from V and 2 from J; bases not matched to a gene: 3. CDR3 loop: CSAHGTGAYEQYF. Written as DNA, the CDR3 is TGCAGTGCTCATGGGACAGGGGCCTACGAGCAGTACTTC.

This chain joins TRBV7-3 and TRBJ2-1; D uncertain. V was shortened by 0 bases and J by 8 bases, with 8 bases between the two germline ends. This CDR3 contains 13 residues. Germline V CDR1 and CDR2: SGHTA, FQGTGA. The CDR3 protein is CASSLTGPDEQFF. CDR3 coding DNA: TGTGCCAGCAGCTTAACGGGTCCGGATGAGCAGTTCTTC.

The V and J genes are TRBV6-6 and TRBJ2-1, with D hard to call. Germline CDR1 MNHNY, CDR2 SVGAGI (reference sequence). With 2 bases removed from V and 5 bases from J, the gap between germline ends came to 16 bases. This CDR3 contains 16 residues. The CDR3: CASSYTVKARNNEQFF. In DNA form, the CDR3 reads TGTGCCAGCAGTTACACGGTAAAGGCAAGGAACAATGAGCAGTTCTTC.

This clonotype was detected many times. The chain carries TRBV29-1 and TRBJ2-1; 9 bases line up with TRBD2. This CDR3 region has 16 residues. Trimming at V came to 0 bases and at J to 2 bases, leaving 5 bases not matched to a gene. Germline V gene data show CDR1 as SQVTM and CDR2 as ANQGSEA. CDR3 sequence reads: CSVEEGVAGAYNEQFF. In DNA, the CDR3 is TGCAGCGTTGAAGAGGGGGTAGCGGGAGCCTACAATGAGCAGTTCTTC.